This T cell receptor (beta chain) emerged from a study of shared clonotypes between healthy human individuals. For the study at large: Per donor, CD8 memory used one plate, CD8 naive used two, CD4 memory used three and CD4 naive used three. Study outcomes and limitations: Generation of non-shared clonotypes was less probable than generation of clonotypes shared by all four donors. Limitation of the genetic and exposure-history diversity represented came from the few donors.

CDR1 is SQVTM, CDR2 ANQGSEA, per germline. Trimming removed 8 bases from V and 0 bases from J; junction bases left unmatched: 5. The CDR3 is 14 amino acids. On sorted subsets, replicate PCRs used about 200 ng DNA, or about 33,000 T cell genomes. Libraries were prepared by immunoSEQ multiplex PCR; TCRdb keeps only in-frame clonotypes and omits some of them. Of roughly 1,500,000 clones in the sample, under 99% were seen once. Comments on this clone: Its matching antigen is unknown.

Sequencing used naive CD4+ T cells sorted from blood. Sample subset: CD45RA+ positively selected. This receptor was identified in a man aged 25 to 40 in good health. J is TRBJ1-1 and V is TRBV29-1; the match to TRBD1 covers 11 bases. CDR3 nucleotides: TGCAGCATCAGGACAGGGGGCTTGAACACTGAAGCTTTCTTT. Protein sequence: CSIRTGGLNTEAFF.